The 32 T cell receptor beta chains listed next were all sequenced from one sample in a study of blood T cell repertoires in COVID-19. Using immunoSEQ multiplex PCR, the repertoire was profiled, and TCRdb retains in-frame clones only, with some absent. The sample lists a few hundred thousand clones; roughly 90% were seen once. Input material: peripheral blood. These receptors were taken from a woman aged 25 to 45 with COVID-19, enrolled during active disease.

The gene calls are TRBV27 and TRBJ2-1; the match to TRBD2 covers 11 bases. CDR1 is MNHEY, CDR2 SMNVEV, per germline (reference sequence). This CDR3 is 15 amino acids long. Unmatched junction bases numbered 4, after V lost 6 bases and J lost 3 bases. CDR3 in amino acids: CASSLTSGGYNEQFF. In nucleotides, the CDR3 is TGTGCCAGCAGCCTAACTAGCGGGGGCTACAATGAGCAGTTCTTC.

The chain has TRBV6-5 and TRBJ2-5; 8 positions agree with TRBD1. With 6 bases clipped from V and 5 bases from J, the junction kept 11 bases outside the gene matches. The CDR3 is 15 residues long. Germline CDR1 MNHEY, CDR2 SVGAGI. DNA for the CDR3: TGTGCCAGCAGATCCGGGGCAGGGGGCTTTGAGACCCAGTACTTC. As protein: CASRSGAGGFETQYF.

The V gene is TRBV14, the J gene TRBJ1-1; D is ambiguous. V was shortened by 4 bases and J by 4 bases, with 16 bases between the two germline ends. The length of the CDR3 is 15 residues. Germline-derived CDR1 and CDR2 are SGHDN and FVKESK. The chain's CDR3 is CASSPLGHPGTEAFF. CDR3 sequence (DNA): TGTGCCAGCAGCCCCCTGGGTCACCCGGGCACTGAAGCTTTCTTT.

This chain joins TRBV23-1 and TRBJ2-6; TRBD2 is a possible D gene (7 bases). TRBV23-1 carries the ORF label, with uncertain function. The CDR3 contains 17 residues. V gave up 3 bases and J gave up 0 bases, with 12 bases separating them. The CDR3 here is CASSHRGAHSGANVLTF. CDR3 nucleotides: TGCGCCAGCAGTCATCGGGGGGCGCACTCTGGGGCCAACGTCCTGACTTTC.

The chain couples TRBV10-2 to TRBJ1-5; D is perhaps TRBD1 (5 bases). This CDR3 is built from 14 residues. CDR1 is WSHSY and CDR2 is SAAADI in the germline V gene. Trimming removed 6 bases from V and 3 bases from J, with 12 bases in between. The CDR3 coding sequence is TGCGCCAGCAGGGGTCAGGGCCTCAATCAGCCCCAGCATTTT. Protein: CASRGQGLNQPQHF.

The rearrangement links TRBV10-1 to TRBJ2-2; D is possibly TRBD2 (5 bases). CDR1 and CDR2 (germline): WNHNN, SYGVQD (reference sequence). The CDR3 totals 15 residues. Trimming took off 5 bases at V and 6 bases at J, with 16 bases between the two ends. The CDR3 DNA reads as TGCGCCAGCAGTAACATCCGGGAAGGGTCCGGGGAGCTGTTTTTT. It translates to CASSNIREGSGELFF.

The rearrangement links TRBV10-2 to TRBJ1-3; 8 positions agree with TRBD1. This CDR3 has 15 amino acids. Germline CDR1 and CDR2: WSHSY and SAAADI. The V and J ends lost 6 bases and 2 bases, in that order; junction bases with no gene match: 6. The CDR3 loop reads CASRVGQAPGNTIYF. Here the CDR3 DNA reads TGCGCCAGCAGGGTGGGACAGGCCCCTGGAAACACCATATATTTT.

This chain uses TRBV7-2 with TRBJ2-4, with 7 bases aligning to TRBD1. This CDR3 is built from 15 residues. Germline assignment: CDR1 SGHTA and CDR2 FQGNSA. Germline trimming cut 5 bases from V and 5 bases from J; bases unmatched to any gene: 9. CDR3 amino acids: CASSTPQGLENIQYF. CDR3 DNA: TGTGCCAGCAGCACTCCACAGGGGTTGGAAAACATTCAGTACTTC.

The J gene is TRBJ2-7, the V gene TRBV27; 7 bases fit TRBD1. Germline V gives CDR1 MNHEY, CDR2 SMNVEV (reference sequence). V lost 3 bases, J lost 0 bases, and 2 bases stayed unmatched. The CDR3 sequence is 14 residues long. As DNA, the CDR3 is TGTGCCAGCAGTTTGGGACAGACCTCCTACGAGCAGTACTTC. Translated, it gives CASSLGQTSYEQYF.

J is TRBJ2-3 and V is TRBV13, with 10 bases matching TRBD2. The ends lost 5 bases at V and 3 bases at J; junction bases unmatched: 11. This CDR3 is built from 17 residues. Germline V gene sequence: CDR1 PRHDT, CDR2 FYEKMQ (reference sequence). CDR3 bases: TGTGCCAGCAGCGCGCCGGTAACTAGCGGGGTGACAGATACGCAGTATTTT. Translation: CASSAPVTSGVTDTQYF.

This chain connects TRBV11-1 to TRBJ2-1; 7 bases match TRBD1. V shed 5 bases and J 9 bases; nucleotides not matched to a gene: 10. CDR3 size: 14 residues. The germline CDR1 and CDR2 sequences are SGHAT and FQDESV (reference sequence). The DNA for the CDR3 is TGTGCCAGCAGCCCTCGGACAGGTCTAGGTGAGCAGTTCTTC. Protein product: CASSPRTGLGEQFF.

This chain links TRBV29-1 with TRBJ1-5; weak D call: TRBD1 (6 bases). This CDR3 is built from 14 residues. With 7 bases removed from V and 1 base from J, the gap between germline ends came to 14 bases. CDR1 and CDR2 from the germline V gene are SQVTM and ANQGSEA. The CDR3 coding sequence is TGCAGCGCCAGGGGATTTGGGAGCAATCAGCCCCAGCATTTT. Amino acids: CSARGFGSNQPQHF.

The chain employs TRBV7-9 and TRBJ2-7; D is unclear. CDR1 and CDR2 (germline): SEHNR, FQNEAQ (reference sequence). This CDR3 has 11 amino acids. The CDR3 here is CAGSQMDEQYV. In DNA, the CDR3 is TGTGCCGGCAGCCAGATGGACGAGCAGTACGTC.

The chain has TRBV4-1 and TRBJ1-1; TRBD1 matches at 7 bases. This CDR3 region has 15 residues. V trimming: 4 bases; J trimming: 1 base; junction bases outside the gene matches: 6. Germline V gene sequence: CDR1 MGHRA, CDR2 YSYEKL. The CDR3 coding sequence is TGCGCCAGCAGCCTGACGGGACAGAAGAACACTGAAGCTTTCTTT. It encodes CASSLTGQKNTEAFF.

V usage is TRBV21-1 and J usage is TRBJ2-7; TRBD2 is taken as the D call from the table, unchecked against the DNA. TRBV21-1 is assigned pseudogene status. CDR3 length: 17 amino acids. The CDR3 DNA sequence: TGTGCCAGCAGCCCCCCGGATGTAGCGGCGCCAACCTACGAGCAGTACTTC. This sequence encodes CASSPPDVAAPTYEQYF.

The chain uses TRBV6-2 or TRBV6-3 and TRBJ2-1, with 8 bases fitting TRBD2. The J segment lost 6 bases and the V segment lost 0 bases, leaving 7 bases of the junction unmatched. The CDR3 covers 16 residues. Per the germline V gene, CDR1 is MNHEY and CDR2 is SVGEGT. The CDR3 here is CASSYSRLARANEQFF. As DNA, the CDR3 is TGTGCCAGCAGTTACTCCAGACTAGCGCGGGCCAATGAGCAGTTCTTC.

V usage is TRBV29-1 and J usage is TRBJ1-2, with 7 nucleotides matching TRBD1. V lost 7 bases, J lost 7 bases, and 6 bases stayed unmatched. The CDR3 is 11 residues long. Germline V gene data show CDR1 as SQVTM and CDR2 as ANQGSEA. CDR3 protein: CSGDREVGYTF. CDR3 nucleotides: TGCAGCGGCGACAGGGAGGTTGGCTACACCTTC. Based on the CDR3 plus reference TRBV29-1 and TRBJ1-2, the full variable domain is SAVISQKPSRDICQRGTSLTIQCQVDSQVTMMFWYRQQPGQSLTLIATANQGSEATYESGFVIDKFPISRPNLTFSTLTVSNMSPEDSSIYLCSGDREVGYTFGSGTRLTVV.

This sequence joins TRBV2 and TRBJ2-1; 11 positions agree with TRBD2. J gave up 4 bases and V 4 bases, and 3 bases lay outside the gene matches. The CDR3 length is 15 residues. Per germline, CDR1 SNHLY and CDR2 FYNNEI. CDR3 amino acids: CASSVGTSGYNEQFF. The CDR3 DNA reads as TGTGCCAGCAGTGTTGGGACTAGCGGATACAATGAGCAGTTCTTC.

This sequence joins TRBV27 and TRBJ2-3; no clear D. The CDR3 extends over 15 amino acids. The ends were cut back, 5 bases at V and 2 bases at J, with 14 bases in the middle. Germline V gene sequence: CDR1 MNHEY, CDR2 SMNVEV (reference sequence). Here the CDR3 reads CASSALELSTDTQYF. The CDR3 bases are TGTGCCAGCAGTGCCCTAGAATTGTCCACAGATACGCAGTATTTT.

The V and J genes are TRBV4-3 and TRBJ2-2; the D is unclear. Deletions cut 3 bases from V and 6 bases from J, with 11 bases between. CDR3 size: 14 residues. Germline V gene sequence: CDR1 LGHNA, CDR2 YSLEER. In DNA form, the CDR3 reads TGCGCCAGCAGCCAGCCCACTACCCCCGGGGAGCTGTTTTTT. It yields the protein CASSQPTTPGELFF.

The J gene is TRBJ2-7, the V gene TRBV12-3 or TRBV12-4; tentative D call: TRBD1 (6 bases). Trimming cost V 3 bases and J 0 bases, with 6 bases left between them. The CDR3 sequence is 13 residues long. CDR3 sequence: CASSLDSSYEQYV. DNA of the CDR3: TGTGCCAGCAGTTTGGACAGCTCCTACGAGCAGTACGTC.

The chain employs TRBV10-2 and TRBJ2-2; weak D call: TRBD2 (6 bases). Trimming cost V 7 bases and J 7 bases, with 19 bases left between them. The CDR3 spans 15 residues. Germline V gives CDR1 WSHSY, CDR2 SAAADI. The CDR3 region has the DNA TGCGCCAGCACCCAACATCCGGGAGCGGACGGGGAGCTGTTTTTT. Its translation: CASTQHPGADGELFF.

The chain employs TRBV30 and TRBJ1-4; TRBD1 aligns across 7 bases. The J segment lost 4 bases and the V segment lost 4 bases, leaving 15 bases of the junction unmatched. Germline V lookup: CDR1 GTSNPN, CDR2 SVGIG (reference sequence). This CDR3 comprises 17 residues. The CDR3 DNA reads TGTGCCTGGACTCCTAGAACTTTCGGGACAGTTAATGAAAAACTGTTTTTT. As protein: CAWTPRTFGTVNEKLFF.

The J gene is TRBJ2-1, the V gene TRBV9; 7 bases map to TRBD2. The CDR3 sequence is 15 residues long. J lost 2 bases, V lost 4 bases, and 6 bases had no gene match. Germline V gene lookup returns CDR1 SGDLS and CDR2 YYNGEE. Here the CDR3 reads CASSPHRGAYNEQFF. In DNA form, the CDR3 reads TGTGCCAGCAGCCCCCATCGGGGGGCCTACAATGAGCAGTTCTTC.

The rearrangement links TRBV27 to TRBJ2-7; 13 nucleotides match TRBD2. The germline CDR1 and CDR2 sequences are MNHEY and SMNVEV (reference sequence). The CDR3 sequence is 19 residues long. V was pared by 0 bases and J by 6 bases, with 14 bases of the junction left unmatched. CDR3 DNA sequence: TGTGCCAGCAGTTTATCTTTGACTAGCGGGAGGCCCGCCGCGGTCGAGCAGTACGTC. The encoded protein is CASSLSLTSGRPAAVEQYV.

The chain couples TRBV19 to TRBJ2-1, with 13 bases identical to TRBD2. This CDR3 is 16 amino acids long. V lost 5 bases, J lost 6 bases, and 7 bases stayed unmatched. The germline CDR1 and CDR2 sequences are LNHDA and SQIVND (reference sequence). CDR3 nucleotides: TGTGCCAGTAGTTTCTCACTAGCGGGAGGGGTCAATGAGCAGTTCTTC. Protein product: CASSFSLAGGVNEQFF.

This CDR3 is CASSPTGSSNQPQHF. In DNA form, the CDR3 reads TGTGCCAGTAGTCCAACAGGGTCAAGCAATCAGCCCCAGCATTTT. The V call is TRBV19, the J call TRBJ1-5, with D maybe TRBD1 (6 bases). The germline V and J ends were trimmed by 5 bases and 1 base, with 12 bases remaining between them. This CDR3 region has 15 residues. CDR1 LNHDA and CDR2 SQIVND come from the germline V gene (reference sequence). Based on the CDR3 plus reference TRBV19 and TRBJ1-5, the full variable domain is DGGITQSPKYLFRKEGQNVTLSCEQNLNHDAMYWYRQDPGQGLRLIYYSQIVNDFQKGDIAEGYSVSREKKESFPLTVTSAQKNPTAFYLCASSPTGSSNQPQHFGDGTRLSIL.

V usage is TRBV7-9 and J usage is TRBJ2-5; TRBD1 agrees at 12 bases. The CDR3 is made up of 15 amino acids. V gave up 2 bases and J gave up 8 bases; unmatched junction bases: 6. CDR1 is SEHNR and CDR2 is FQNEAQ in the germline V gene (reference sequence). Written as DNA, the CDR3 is TGTGCCAGCAGCTTATCCGGGACAGGGGGCTACACCCAGTACTTC. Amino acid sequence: CASSLSGTGGYTQYF.

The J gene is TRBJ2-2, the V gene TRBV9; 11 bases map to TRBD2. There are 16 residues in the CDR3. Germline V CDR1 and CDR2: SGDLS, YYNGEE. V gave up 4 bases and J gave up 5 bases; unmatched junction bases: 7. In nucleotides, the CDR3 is TGTGCCAGCAGCAGAAATAGCGGGAGGGCGACCGGGGAGCTGTTTTTT. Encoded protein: CASSRNSGRATGELFF.

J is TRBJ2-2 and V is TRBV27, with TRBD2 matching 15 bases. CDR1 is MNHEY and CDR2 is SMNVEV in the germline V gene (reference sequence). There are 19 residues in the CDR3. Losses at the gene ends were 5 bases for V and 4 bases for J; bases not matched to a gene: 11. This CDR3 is CASSRKGLAGGGGTGELFF. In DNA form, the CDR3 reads TGTGCCAGCAGTCGTAAGGGACTAGCGGGAGGAGGTGGCACCGGGGAGCTGTTTTTT.

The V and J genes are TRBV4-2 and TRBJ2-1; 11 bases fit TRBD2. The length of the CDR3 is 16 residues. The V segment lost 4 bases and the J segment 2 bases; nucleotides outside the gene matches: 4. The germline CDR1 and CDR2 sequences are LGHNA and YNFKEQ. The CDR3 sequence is CASSPTSGGTYNEQFF. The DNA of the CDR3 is TGTGCCAGCAGCCCAACTAGCGGGGGCACCTACAATGAGCAGTTCTTC.

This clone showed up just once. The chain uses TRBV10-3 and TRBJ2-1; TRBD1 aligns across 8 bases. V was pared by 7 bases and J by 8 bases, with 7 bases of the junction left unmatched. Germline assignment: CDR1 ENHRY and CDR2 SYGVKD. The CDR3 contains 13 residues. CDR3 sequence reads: CAITGQGSHEQFF. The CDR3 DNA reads TGTGCCATCACAGGACAGGGTTCCCATGAGCAGTTCTTC.